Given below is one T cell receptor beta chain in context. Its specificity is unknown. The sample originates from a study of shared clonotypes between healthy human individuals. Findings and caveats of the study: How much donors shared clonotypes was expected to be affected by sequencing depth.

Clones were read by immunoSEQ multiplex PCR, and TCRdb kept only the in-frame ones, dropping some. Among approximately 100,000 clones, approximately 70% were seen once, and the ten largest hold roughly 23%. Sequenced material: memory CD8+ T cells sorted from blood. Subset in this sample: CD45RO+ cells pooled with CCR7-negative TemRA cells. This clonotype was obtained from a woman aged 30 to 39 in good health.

The CDR3 DNA is TGTGCCAGCTCCCCCAGGACAGGCGCCGGCGAGGGCTACACCTTC. It codes for CASSPRTGAGEGYTF. The chain combines TRBV18 with TRBJ1-2; 7 nucleotides line up with TRBD1. The V segment lost 6 bases and the J segment 8 bases; nucleotides outside the gene matches: 15. The CDR3 extends over 15 amino acids. CDR1 is KGHSH and CDR2 is LQKENI in the germline V gene.